This passage covers 15 T cell receptor beta chains from one sample sequenced in a study of blood T cell repertoires in COVID-19. Clones were read by immunoSEQ multiplex PCR, and TCRdb kept only the in-frame ones, dropping some. Here the sample spans under 300,000 clones, roughly 90% being singletons. Sequencing used peripheral blood. The receptors were gathered from a woman aged 25 to 39 with acute or convalescent COVID-19.

This clone was picked up one time. This sequence joins TRBV6-5 and TRBJ1-5, with D unresolved. The CDR3 spans 13 residues. V was pared by 2 bases and J by 4 bases, with 6 bases between. Germline V gives CDR1 MNHEY, CDR2 SVGAGI. The CDR3 here is CASSYNRNQPQHF. The CDR3 region has the DNA TGTGCCAGCAGTTACAACAGAAATCAGCCCCAGCATTTT.

The genes are TRBV3-1 (or the pseudogene TRBV3-2) and TRBJ2-5, with D maybe TRBD2 (5 bases). CDR3 length: 13 amino acids. V dropped 8 bases and J dropped 4 bases, with 14 bases sitting between them. The germline V gene encodes CDR1 LGHDT and CDR2 YNNKEL (reference sequence). CDR3 protein: CASQLGTRETQYF. The CDR3 bases are TGTGCCAGCCAACTAGGCACCCGAGAGACCCAGTACTTC.

The chain uses TRBV24-1 and TRBJ1-2; tentatively, D is TRBD1 (5 bases). There are 15 residues in the CDR3. The V and J ends lost 5 bases and 6 bases respectively, with 18 bases between them. The germline V gene has CDR1 KGHDR and CDR2 SFDVKD. The CDR3 protein is CATSGSREGRDGYTF. CDR3 in DNA: TGTGCCACCAGTGGTTCCAGGGAAGGTAGGGATGGCTACACCTTC.

The chain joins TRBV7-2 to TRBJ2-3, with 10 bases fitting TRBD2. The CDR3 contains 15 residues. The germline V gene has CDR1 SGHTA and CDR2 FQGNSA. V shed 1 base and J 5 bases; nucleotides not matched to a gene: 3. The DNA for the CDR3 is TGTGCCAGCAGCTTAGGTAGCGGGAGGTTAGATACGCAGTATTTT. It specifies CASSLGSGRLDTQYF.

The CDR3 loop is CASSLRGGQPQHF. The CDR3 DNA is TGTGCCAGCAGCTTACGGGGTGGCCAGCCCCAGCATTTT. J is TRBJ1-5 and V is TRBV7-2, with D uncertain. CDR1 SGHTA and CDR2 FQGNSA come from the germline V gene. The CDR3 spans 13 residues. Between the trimmed V and J ends, which lost 2 bases and 7 bases, there was a span of 9 bases.

The chain has TRBV13 and TRBJ2-1; TRBD1 agrees at 7 bases. Germline values: CDR1 PRHDT, CDR2 FYEKMQ (reference sequence). The CDR3 runs 15 residues. V lost 5 bases to trimming and J lost 7 bases; unmatched junction nucleotides: 11. As DNA, the CDR3 is TGTGCCAGCAGCCGTTGGGACAGCCCTCTAAATGAGCAGTTCTTC. Translating gives CASSRWDSPLNEQFF.

This chain uses TRBV19 with TRBJ2-1; TRBD2 agrees at 9 bases. The CDR3 length is 16 residues. The V gene's germline CDR1 is LNHDA and CDR2 SQIVND (reference sequence). V dropped 8 bases and J dropped 0; count of bases not matched to a gene: 8. This CDR3 reads CASQWTSASSYNEQFF. In DNA, the CDR3 is TGTGCCAGTCAATGGACTAGCGCGAGCTCCTACAATGAGCAGTTCTTC.

V and J are TRBV5-4 and TRBJ1-3; tentative D call: TRBD1 (5 bases). The germline CDR1 and CDR2 sequences are SGHNT and YYREEE (reference sequence). The V end lost 2 bases, the J end lost 2 bases, and 8 bases lay between the germline ends. There are 14 residues in the CDR3. The chain's CDR3 is CASSFVGPGNTIYF. As DNA, the CDR3 is TGTGCCAGCAGCTTCGTGGGGCCTGGAAACACCATATATTTT.

The chain is built from TRBV4-3 and TRBJ2-7, with 9 bases aligning to TRBD2. The CDR3 spans 16 residues. V was pared by 0 bases and J by 1 base, with 4 bases of the junction left unmatched. CDR1 and CDR2 from the germline V gene are LGHNA and YSLEER. DNA of the CDR3: TGCGCCAGCAGCCAAGAGACTAGCGGAACTTCCTACGAGCAGTACTTC. As protein: CASSQETSGTSYEQYF.

The rearrangement links TRBV30 to TRBJ2-1; 11 nucleotides match TRBD2. J was trimmed by 5 bases and V by 0 bases; bases with no gene match: 3. Germline V gene data show CDR1 as GTSNPN and CDR2 as SVGIG (reference sequence). The CDR3 length is 15 residues. The CDR3 spells CAWSVLAGVNNEQFF. CDR3 DNA: TGTGCCTGGAGTGTACTAGCGGGAGTGAACAATGAGCAGTTCTTC.

V gene TRBV7-2 combines with J gene TRBJ2-1; the match to TRBD2 covers 13 bases. In germline, CDR1 is SGHTA, CDR2 FQGNSA. The CDR3 sequence is 17 residues long. V lost 2 bases, J lost 5 bases, and 6 bases stayed unmatched. CDR3 sequence reads: CASSLSGLAGDNNEQFF. As DNA, the CDR3 is TGTGCCAGCAGCTTAAGCGGACTAGCGGGAGATAACAATGAGCAGTTCTTC.

The rearrangement links TRBV29-1 to TRBJ1-1; possibly TRBD1 for D (6 bases). The CDR3 extends over 15 amino acids. V lost 4 bases, J lost 1 base, and 16 bases lay in between. CDR1 SQVTM and CDR2 ANQGSEA come from the germline V gene. The CDR3 sequence: CSVGGGITGNTEAFF. The DNA of the CDR3 is TGCAGCGTTGGGGGGGGCATTACAGGGAACACTGAAGCTTTCTTT. The full variable domain, its missing parts supplied by reference TRBV29-1 and TRBJ1-1, is SAVISQKPSRDICQRGTSLTIQCQVDSQVTMMFWYRQQPGQSLTLIATANQGSEATYESGFVIDKFPISRPNLTFSTLTVSNMSPEDSSIYLCSVGGGITGNTEAFFGQGTRLTVV.

The CDR3 protein is CASSPSWRTDAKLFF. The CDR3 nucleotides read TGTGCCAGCAGCCCCAGCTGGAGGACGGATGCCAAACTGTTTTTT. The V gene is TRBV7-2, the J gene TRBJ1-4, with D unclear. V lost 5 bases and J 11 bases, leaving 21 bases between the germline ends. The CDR3 length is 15 residues. The germline CDR1 and CDR2 sequences are SGHTA and FQGNSA.

J is TRBJ2-1 and V is TRBV11-2; D is unclear. Trimming stripped 4 bases from V and 5 bases from J, with 6 bases between. The CDR3 has 12 residues. Germline-derived CDR1 and CDR2 are SGHAT and FQNNGV. DNA of the CDR3: TGTGCCAGCAGCTACGCGAACAATGAGCAGTTCTTC. As protein: CASSYANNEQFF.

This rearrangement joins TRBV11-1 to TRBJ1-2, with 12 nucleotides matching TRBD1. The CDR3 totals 15 residues. The trim removed 5 bases at V and 4 bases at J, leaving 5 bases unmatched. Germline V gene lookup returns CDR1 SGHAT and CDR2 FQDESV (reference sequence). CDR3 bases: TGTGCCAGCAGCCCGGGACAGGGGGCGATCTATGGCTACACCTTC. It specifies CASSPGQGAIYGYTF.